This passage covers 23 T cell receptor beta chains from one sample sequenced in a study of cytomegalovirus exposure and HLA in healthy donors. PCR involved 60 Vbeta and 13 Jbeta primers. TCRdb's table, derived via immunoSEQ multiplex PCR, lists solely in-frame clones and lacks some. The table has about 160,000 clones, roughly 83% seen once; the top ten hold 1.2%. The specimen sequenced was PBMCs. These receptor sequences come from a boy younger than 10 in good health and CMV-seronegative.

The chain couples TRBV5-6 to TRBJ2-4, with a weak D call TRBD1 (6 bases). The CDR3 runs 15 residues. The V gene lost 4 bases and the J gene lost 0 bases, with 11 bases spanning the gap. CDR1 is SGHDT and CDR2 is YYEEEE in the germline V gene. The CDR3 nucleotides are TGTGCCAGCAGCCTGGACAGAAGAGCCAAAAACATTCAGTACTTC. Its protein product is CASSLDRRAKNIQYF.

The sample holds one count of this clone. The junction departs from germline at one end; a sequencing error may be responsible. V and J are TRBV7-9 and TRBJ1-1; D might be TRBD1 (5 bases). Germline loops: CDR1 SEHNR, CDR2 FQNEAQ (reference sequence). The CDR3 runs 15 residues. CDR3 bases: TGTTCCAGCAGCTTTGGGACTACGGGGAACACTGAAGCTTTCTTT. Protein sequence: CSSSFGTTGNTEAFF. Complete variable domain (other parts from reference TRBV7-9 and TRBJ1-1): DTGVSQNPRHKITKRGQNVTFRCDPISEHNRLYWYRQTLGQGPEFLTYFQNEAQLEKSRLLSDRFSAERPKGSFSTLEIQRTEQGDSAMYLCSSSFGTTGNTEAFFGQGTRLTVV.

This rearrangement joins TRBV9 to TRBJ1-1, with D possibly matching TRBD1 (6 bases). The CDR3 is 14 residues long. CDR1 and CDR2 (germline): SGDLS, YYNGEE. V was clipped by 0 bases and J by 3 bases, with 9 bases between them. The CDR3 protein is CASSVAPGDTEAFF. The CDR3 nucleotides are TGTGCCAGCAGCGTAGCCCCAGGGGACACTGAAGCTTTCTTT.

V gene TRBV30 combines with J gene TRBJ1-1, with a tentative D call TRBD1 (6 bases). The CDR3 spans 13 residues. Trimming shortened V by 0 bases and J by 4 bases, and 9 bases separated the two germline ends. Germline CDR1 and CDR2: GTSNPN and SVGIG (reference sequence). In DNA, the CDR3 is TGTGCCTGGAGTGTACAGGGCAGCACTGAAGCTTTCTTT. It encodes CAWSVQGSTEAFF.

The chain recombines TRBV6-5 with TRBJ2-3; possible D gene TRBD2, 6 bases. Trimming stripped 6 bases from V and 5 bases from J, with 15 bases between. Germline V CDR1 and CDR2: MNHEY, SVGAGI. The CDR3 is 14 amino acids. CDR3 residues: CASRSSGNLDTQYF. The CDR3 coding sequence is TGTGCCAGCAGGAGTAGCGGAAACCTAGATACGCAGTATTTT.

The chain joins TRBV2 to TRBJ2-1; 13 bases align to TRBD2. The CDR3 is 15 residues long. CDR1 and CDR2 (germline): SNHLY, FYNNEI. The V segment lost 11 bases and the J segment 5 bases; nucleotides outside the gene matches: 9. This chain's CDR3 is CAGRTSGSVHNEQFF. The CDR3 DNA is TGTGCCGGAAGGACTAGCGGGAGTGTCCACAATGAGCAGTTCTTC.

This chain connects TRBV18 to TRBJ2-7, with unresolved D. V was cut by 3 bases and J by 0 bases, with 9 bases left in between. Germline V gene lookup returns CDR1 KGHSH and CDR2 LQKENI. The CDR3 totals 14 residues. The CDR3 coding sequence is TGTGCCAGCTCACCGCCTGCTAACTCCTACGAGCAGTACTTC. This gives the protein CASSPPANSYEQYF.

The chain recombines TRBV7-2 with TRBJ2-1; D possibly corresponds to TRBD1 (5 bases). CDR3 length equals 13 residues. Germline V gene sequence: CDR1 SGHTA, CDR2 FQGNSA. V dropped 5 bases and J dropped 6 bases, with 11 bases sitting between them. The CDR3, as DNA: TGTGCCAGCAGCGTGGGGCCGAGCAATGAGCAGTTCTTC. This gives the protein CASSVGPSNEQFF.

The chain employs TRBV7-2 and TRBJ1-4; 8 bases line up with TRBD1. The junction had 5 bases not matched to a gene; V was cut back by 6 bases and J by 2 bases. Germline-derived CDR1 and CDR2 are SGHTA and FQGNSA. CDR3 length: 15 amino acids. The CDR3 region is CASSSWTGTNEKLFF. CDR3 bases: TGTGCCAGCAGTTCGTGGACAGGGACTAATGAAAAACTGTTTTTT.

In its sample, this clone was seen once. The genes are TRBV19 and TRBJ1-1, with 10 bases lining up with TRBD1. The CDR3 is 15 amino acids. Germline V gene data show CDR1 as LNHDA and CDR2 as SQIVND (reference sequence). V lost 4 bases, J lost 5 bases, and 7 bases stayed unmatched. The CDR3 DNA is TGTGCCAGTAGTAACAAGGACAGGGGGGAAACTGAAGCTTTCTTT. It is translated as CASSNKDRGETEAFF. The variable domain in full, completed from reference TRBV19 and TRBJ1-1, reads DGGITQSPKYLFRKEGQNVTLSCEQNLNHDAMYWYRQDPGQGLRLIYYSQIVNDFQKGDIAEGYSVSREKKESFPLTVTSAQKNPTAFYLCASSNKDRGETEAFFGQGTRLTVV.

The chain uses TRBV5-4 and TRBJ2-7; tentatively, D is TRBD2 (6 bases). The length of the CDR3 is 15 residues. Per the germline V gene, CDR1 is SGHNT and CDR2 is YYREEE (reference sequence). Trimming left V 0 bases short and J 6 bases short, with 16 bases between. The CDR3 DNA reads as TGTGCCAGCAGCTTGGGAGGGGCCGCGGGAACCGAGCAGTACTTC. This translates into CASSLGGAAGTEQYF. The entire variable domain, with the rest obtained from reference TRBV5-4 and TRBJ2-7, is as follows: ETGVTQSPTHLIKTRGQQVTLRCSSQSGHNTVSWYQQALGQGPQFIFQYYREEENGRGNFPPRFSGLQFPNYSSELNVNALELDDSALYLCASSLGGAAGTEQYFGPGTRLTVT.

The chain joins TRBV19 to TRBJ2-1, with 8 bases matching TRBD1. Germline CDR1 and CDR2: LNHDA and SQIVND (reference sequence). The CDR3 runs to 13 residues. The junction had 6 bases not matched to a gene; V was cut back by 7 bases and J by 7 bases. CDR3 sequence: CASTKTGANEQFF. The DNA of the CDR3 is TGTGCCAGTACTAAGACAGGGGCTAATGAGCAGTTCTTC.

The gene calls are TRBV27 and TRBJ2-5; 8 nucleotides line up with TRBD2. V was clipped by 8 bases and J by 2 bases; unmatched bases: 7. There are 14 residues in the CDR3. The germline V gene has CDR1 MNHEY and CDR2 SMNVEV (reference sequence). CDR3: CASGSERGQETQYF. CDR3 coding DNA: TGTGCCAGCGGGTCCGAGCGGGGGCAAGAGACCCAGTACTTC.

This chain uses TRBV6-5 with TRBJ2-1; TRBD1 might be the D (6 bases). V gave up 5 bases and J gave up 8 bases, with 16 bases separating them. The germline V gene encodes CDR1 MNHEY and CDR2 SVGAGI. The CDR3 spans 14 residues. The CDR3 region is CASSDRDISYEQFF. In DNA form, the CDR3 reads TGTGCCAGCAGTGACCGGGACATTTCTTATGAGCAGTTCTTC.

The gene calls are TRBV23-1 and TRBJ1-2, with 7 bases aligning to TRBD1. TRBV23-1 is an ORF, and what it does is uncertain. Trimming removed 7 bases from V and 2 bases from J; junction bases left unmatched: 7. CDR3 size: 14 residues. The CDR3 region is CASNLDRLNYGYTF. CDR3 bases: TGCGCCAGCAATTTGGACAGGCTAAACTATGGCTACACCTTC.

The chain is built from TRBV6-5 and TRBJ2-2, with 8 bases lining up with TRBD1. CDR3 size: 14 residues. The V and J ends lost 6 bases and 7 bases, in that order; junction bases with no gene match: 7. Per the germline V gene, CDR1 is MNHEY and CDR2 is SVGAGI. The CDR3 DNA reads as TGTGCCAGCAGGCGCGGACAGGGCAGCGGGGAGCTGTTTTTT. Amino acids: CASRRGQGSGELFF.

This chain joins TRBV29-1 and TRBJ1-2; maybe TRBD1 (6 bases). Germline CDR1 and CDR2: SQVTM and ANQGSEA. V dropped 6 bases and J dropped 4 bases, with 9 bases sitting between them. The CDR3 is 11 amino acids. The CDR3 DNA is TGCAGCGTGGCGACAGGCTATGGCTACACCTTC. It translates to CSVATGYGYTF.

This chain joins TRBV2 and TRBJ2-7; tentative D call: TRBD1 (6 bases). V was cut by 6 bases and J by 0 bases, with 6 bases left in between. This CDR3 contains 12 residues. Germline V gene lookup returns CDR1 SNHLY and CDR2 FYNNEI. The DNA for the CDR3 is TGTGCCAGCAGGGACAGCTCCTACGAGCAGTACTTC. It specifies CASRDSSYEQYF.

Written as DNA, the CDR3 is TGTGCCAGTAGTATAGGCGACAAATACAATCAGCCCCAGCATTTT. As protein: CASSIGDKYNQPQHF. The V and J genes are TRBV19 and TRBJ1-5, with no clear D. The germline V and J ends were trimmed by 1 base and 3 bases, with 10 bases remaining between them. The CDR3 runs 15 residues. CDR1 is LNHDA, CDR2 SQIVND, per germline (reference sequence).

The J gene is TRBJ1-4, the V gene TRBV15, with TRBD1 matching 7 bases. CDR3 length: 14 residues. V was pared by 1 base and J by 7 bases, with 3 bases of the junction left unmatched. Germline values: CDR1 LNHNV, CDR2 YYDKDF (reference sequence). CDR3 region: CATSRAQGSEKLFF. The CDR3 coding sequence is TGTGCCACCAGCAGAGCACAGGGGAGTGAAAAACTGTTTTTT.

The chain joins TRBV6-1 to TRBJ2-5; 7 bases are shared with TRBD1. Germline CDR1 reads MNHNS; CDR2 reads SASEGT. Trimming removed 6 bases from V and 1 base from J; junction bases left unmatched: 5. The CDR3 length is 14 residues. The CDR3 region has the DNA TGTGCCAGCAGCCTCCGGGACAGCCAAGAGACCCAGTACTTC. Translation gives CASSLRDSQETQYF.

V is TRBV29-1 and J is TRBJ1-1; D remains unclear. With 7 bases removed from V and 3 bases from J, the gap between germline ends came to 15 bases. The CDR3 sequence is 13 residues long. Germline V gene data show CDR1 as SQVTM and CDR2 as ANQGSEA. The CDR3 reads CSAVNREHTEAFF. The CDR3 DNA reads as TGCAGCGCTGTGAACCGGGAGCACACTGAAGCTTTCTTT.

This sequence joins TRBV27 and TRBJ1-6; no definite D call. CDR3 length: 14 amino acids. Trimming stripped 4 bases from V and 4 bases from J, with 8 bases between. Looked up from germline, CDR1 is MNHEY and CDR2 is SMNVEV (reference sequence). The CDR3 sequence is CASSSALYNSPLHF. The CDR3 DNA sequence: TGTGCCAGCAGTTCCGCACTTTATAATTCACCCCTCCACTTT.